The entry that follows covers one T cell receptor (beta chain) sequence. The source of the sample is a study of response to subunit inactivated influenza vaccine. TCRdb passed the RT-PCR reads through MiXCR, listing each CDR3 protein once. The sample holds around 300,000 distinct CDR3 sequences, around 20% seen once. The CDR3 length is 12 residues. Germline lookup yields CDR1 MNHEY and CDR2 SVGEGT. V was clipped by 5 bases and J by 11 bases; unmatched bases: 6. The material sequenced was PBMCs from blood, taken 21 months after vaccination. The chain has TRBV6-2 or TRBV6-3 and TRBJ2-4, with TRBD1 matching 7 bases. The receptor comes from a man aged 45 to 75 who received an inactivated influenza vaccine. In DNA, the CDR3 is TGTGCCAGCAGTCCACAGGGGCCCTTTCAGTACTTC. Protein sequence: CASSPQGPFQYF.